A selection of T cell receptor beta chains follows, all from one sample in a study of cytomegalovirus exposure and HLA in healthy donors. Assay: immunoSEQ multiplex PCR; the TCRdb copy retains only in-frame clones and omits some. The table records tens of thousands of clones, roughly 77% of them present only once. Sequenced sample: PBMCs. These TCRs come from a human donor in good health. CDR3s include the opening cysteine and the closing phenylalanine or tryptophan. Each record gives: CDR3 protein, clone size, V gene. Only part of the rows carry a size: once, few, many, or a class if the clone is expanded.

CDR3aa: CAISSGILSGNTIYF
abundance: -
v_gene: TRBV10-3

CDR3aa: CASSRMTGGMTDTQYF
abundance: -
v_gene: TRBV7-9

CDR3aa: CASSLRGQGLSPEAFF
abundance: -
v_gene: TRBV27

CDR3aa: CAWSIKRRDSNGYTF
abundance: once
v_gene: TRBV30

CDR3aa: CASSSHRGEAFF
abundance: -
v_gene: TRBV28

CDR3aa: CASSYLGRAGNTIYF
abundance: -
v_gene: TRBV6-5

CDR3aa: CASSLLQVDQPQHF
abundance: -
v_gene: TRBV7-2

CDR3aa: CAWSIRAGGPTDTQYF
abundance: few
v_gene: TRBV30

CDR3aa: CASTEGAAGNTIYF
abundance: -
v_gene: TRBV6-1

CDR3aa: CASSPPQVETQYF
abundance: -
v_gene: TRBV28

CDR3aa: CASSQGQGDEQFF
abundance: -
v_gene: TRBV18

CDR3aa: CASSPLQGTGNTIYF
abundance: -
v_gene: TRBV9

CDR3aa: CASSPALTVYEQYF
abundance: -
v_gene: TRBV19

CDR3aa: CASSFGAPNTGELFF
abundance: -
v_gene: TRBV27

CDR3aa: CASSVAGVRGLETQYF
abundance: -
v_gene: TRBV9

CDR3aa: CASSSLGNTIYF
abundance: -
v_gene: TRBV19

CDR3aa: CASTERWSETQYF
abundance: -
v_gene: TRBV2

CDR3aa: CASRQRTVANYGYTF
abundance: -
v_gene: TRBV6-5

CDR3aa: CASSVSGQGVDGELFF
abundance: -
v_gene: TRBV9

CDR3aa: CASSATSGGETQYF
abundance: -
v_gene: TRBV7-7

CDR3aa: CASSLDRTALFGYTF
abundance: -
v_gene: TRBV5-1

CDR3aa: CASSVDRGGNTEAFF
abundance: -
v_gene: TRBV6-5

CDR3aa: CASSPQGGTGELFF
abundance: -
v_gene: TRBV7-2

CDR3aa: CASSSGTGGYEQYF
abundance: -
v_gene: TRBV27

CDR3aa: CASRTGGEKLFF
abundance: -
v_gene: TRBV28

CDR3aa: CASSGTSGGAPWQYF
abundance: -
v_gene: TRBV6-1

CDR3aa: CASTQIVRSNYGYTF
abundance: -
v_gene: TRBV2

CDR3aa: CASSYPRGLSTEAFF
abundance: -
v_gene: TRBV11-2

CDR3aa: CASSLGGTGDQPQHF
abundance: -
v_gene: TRBV5-1

CDR3aa: CASSLRGGGAGEQFF
abundance: -
v_gene: TRBV5-4

CDR3aa: CASNEGGTNEKLFF
abundance: -
v_gene: TRBV2